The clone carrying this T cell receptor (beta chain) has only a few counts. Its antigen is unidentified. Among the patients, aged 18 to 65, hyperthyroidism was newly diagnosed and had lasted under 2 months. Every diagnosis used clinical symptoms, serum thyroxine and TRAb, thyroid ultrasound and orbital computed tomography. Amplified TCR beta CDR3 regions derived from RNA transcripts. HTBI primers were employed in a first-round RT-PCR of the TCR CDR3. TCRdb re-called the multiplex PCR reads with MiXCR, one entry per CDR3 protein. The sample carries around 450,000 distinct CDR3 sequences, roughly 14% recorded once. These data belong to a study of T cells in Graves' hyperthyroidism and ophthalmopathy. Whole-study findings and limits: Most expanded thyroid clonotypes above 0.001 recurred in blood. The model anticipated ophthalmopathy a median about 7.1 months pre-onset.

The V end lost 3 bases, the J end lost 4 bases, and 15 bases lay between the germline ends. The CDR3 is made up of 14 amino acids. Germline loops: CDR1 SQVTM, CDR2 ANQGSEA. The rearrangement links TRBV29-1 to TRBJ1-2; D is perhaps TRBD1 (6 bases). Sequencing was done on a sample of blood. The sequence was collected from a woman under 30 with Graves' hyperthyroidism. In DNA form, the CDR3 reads TGCAGCGTTGATAGTTCCGGACAGTTCTATGGCTACACCTTC. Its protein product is CSVDSSGQFYGYTF.